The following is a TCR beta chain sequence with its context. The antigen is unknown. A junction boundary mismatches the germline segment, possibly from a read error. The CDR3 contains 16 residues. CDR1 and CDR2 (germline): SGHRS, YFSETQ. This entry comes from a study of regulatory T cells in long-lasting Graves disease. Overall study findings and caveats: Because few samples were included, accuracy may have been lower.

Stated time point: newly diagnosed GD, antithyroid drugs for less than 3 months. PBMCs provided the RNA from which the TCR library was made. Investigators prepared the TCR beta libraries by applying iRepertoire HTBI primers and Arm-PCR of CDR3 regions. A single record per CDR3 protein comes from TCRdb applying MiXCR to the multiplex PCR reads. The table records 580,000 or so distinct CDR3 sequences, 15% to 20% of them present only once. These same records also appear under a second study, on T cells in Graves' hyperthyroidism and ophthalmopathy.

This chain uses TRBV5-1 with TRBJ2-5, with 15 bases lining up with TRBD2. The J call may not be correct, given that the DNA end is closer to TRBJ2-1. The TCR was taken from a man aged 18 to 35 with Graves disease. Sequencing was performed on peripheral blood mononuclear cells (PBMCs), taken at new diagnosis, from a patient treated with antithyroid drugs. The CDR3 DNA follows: TGTGCCAGCAGCGTAGGAGGACTAGCGGGAGGGAATGAGCAGTTCTTC. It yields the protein CASSVGGLAGGNEQFF.